This T cell receptor (beta chain) comes out of a study of T-cell reconstitution after alpha-beta-depleted transplantation in children listed by TCRdb under 2016. Regarding the research as a whole: T-cell immune reconstitution after TCRalphabeta/CD19-depleted allogeneic hematopoietic cell transplantation in children was quantitatively tracked in the study by means of TCR repertoire profiling.

The treatment or condition label corresponds to: allogeneic hematopoietic cell transplantation with graft depleted of TCRalphabeta T cells and CD19 B cells. TCRalphabeta/CD19-depleted allogeneic hematopoietic cell grafts were given to the transplant recipients, all of whom were children. The paper as a whole reports these results and caveats: In some patients, the high TCRbeta diversity seen at day 60 was put down to recipient T cells and intrathymic progenitors that had survived conditioning. Over the following months the frequencies of hyperexpanded clones went down, and after one year T-cell counts and TCRbeta diversity were mostly credited to newly produced T cells. The apparently early recovery of alphabetaT-cell counts about two months after transplant reportedly depended on only several hundred rapidly expanded clones that came from non-depleted graft cells.

The CDR3, from cysteine to phenylalanine, totals 16 residues. CDR3 DNA is the only sequence kept; it has 48 bases, read in frame from the first base. Trimming removed 3 bases from V and 1 base from J; the gene matches leave 9 bases unexplained. The germline V gene (reference sequence) provides CDR1 DFQATT and CDR2 SNEGSKA. The receptor library was made with PCR. The reads were generated on an Illumina HiSeq 2500. Molecular barcoding was employed in the preparation of TCR libraries, with unique molecular identifiers being used to normalize TCRbeta repertoire quantification. TCRdb redid the processing of the public reads, applying fastp at Q25 and MiXCR, and retained in-frame beta chains. Identical CDR3 protein sequences are pooled into one entry, listed with their most common genes and DNA. This sample comprises 500,000 to 750,000 distinct CDR3 sequences, 13% of them detected only once. Clones ranked in the top ten supply approximately 2% of the sample.

Notes on this clonotype: Its antigen remains undetermined. Base quality data are lacking; no much larger clone is found one base away.

This receptor chain uses TRBV20-1 and TRBJ2-7; the junction holds 10 bases that match TRBD2. This sequence originates from a male patient between 5 and 17 years old who had a stem cell transplant for acute myeloid leukemia, so the T cells may come from the graft donor. The sample consisted of PBMCs, mostly from graft donor cells, taken 360 days after TCRalphabeta/CD19-depleted stem cell transplant. The CDR3 region reads CSARVTSGRGSYEQYF. The sequenced DNA: TGCAGTGCTAGGGTGACTAGCGGGCGGGGATCCTACGAGCAGTACTTC.